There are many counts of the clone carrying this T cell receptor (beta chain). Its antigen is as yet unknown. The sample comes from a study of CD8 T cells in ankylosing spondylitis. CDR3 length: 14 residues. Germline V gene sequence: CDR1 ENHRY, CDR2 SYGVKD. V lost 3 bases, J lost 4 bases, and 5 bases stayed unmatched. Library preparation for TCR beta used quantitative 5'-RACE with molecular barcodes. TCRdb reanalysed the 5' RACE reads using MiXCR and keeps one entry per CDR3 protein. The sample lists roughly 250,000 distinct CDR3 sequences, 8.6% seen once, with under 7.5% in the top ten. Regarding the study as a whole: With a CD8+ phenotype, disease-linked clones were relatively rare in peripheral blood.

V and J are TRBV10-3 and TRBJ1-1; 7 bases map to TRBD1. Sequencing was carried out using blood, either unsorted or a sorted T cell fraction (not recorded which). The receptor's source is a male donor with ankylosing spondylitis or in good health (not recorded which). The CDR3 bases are TGTGCCATCAGTGAAGACAGGGCTGTCACTGAAGCTTTCTTT. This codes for CAISEDRAVTEAFF.